The clone carrying this TCR beta chain was picked up one time. The CDR3 totals 13 residues. CDR1 is SGHDT and CDR2 is YYEEEE in the germline V gene. V lost 4 bases and J lost 7; bases outside the gene matches: 6. This record comes from a study of blood T cell repertoires in COVID-19. Study context: Sources were T cells, B-cell-depleted T cells, or PBMCs; the material itself was cDNA or gDNA.

Assay: immunoSEQ multiplex PCR; the TCRdb copy retains only in-frame clones and omits some. Among roughly 110,000 clones listed, 85% were seen once. Seattle cases were enrolled at active infection and followed longitudinally. The sequence was collected from a woman in her sixties with COVID-19, enrolled during active disease. The V and J genes are TRBV5-6 and TRBJ1-2; TRBD1 matches 8 bases. Material for sequencing was peripheral blood. The CDR3: CASSHRTGFGYTF. The CDR3 bases are TGTGCCAGCAGCCACCGGACAGGGTTTGGCTACACCTTC.